Detailed here is one T cell receptor (beta chain). Its specificity is unknown. Measured with immunoSEQ multiplex PCR; TCRdb has only the in-frame clones, and not every one. The sample has 50,000 to 55,000 clones, around 80% seen once; the top ten hold roughly 15%. This record belongs to a study of T cells in localized non-small cell lung cancer. Study-wide results and caveats: A raised T cell density in blood coincided with lengthier overall survival. Sequence data derive from only one tumor region, so heterogeneity remains possible. Among the tissues sampled, uninvolved adjacent lung had the highest T cell clonality, above tumor. The appearance of a median approximately 57 of the top 100 tumor clones was seen in adjacent lung.

The V and J ends lost 7 bases and 0 bases respectively, with 10 bases between them. CDR1 and CDR2 (germline): GTSNPN, SVGIG (reference sequence). The CDR3 loop spans 13 amino acids. This TCR came from a man aged 35-75 years with stage III lung adenocarcinoma. The chain links TRBV30 to TRBJ1-5; D unclear. Specimen: peripheral blood mononuclear cells, collected before any cancer treatment. This CDR3 is CASAVDSNQPQHF. The DNA for the CDR3 is TGTGCCTCCGCGGTTGATAGCAATCAGCCCCAGCATTTT.